The present T cell receptor beta chain was sequenced within a study of T cell changes during pregnancy in multiple sclerosis. CDR1 is MNHEY and CDR2 is SMNVEV in the germline V gene (reference sequence). The CDR3 contains 14 residues. V was clipped by 6 bases and J by 4 bases; unmatched bases: 5. Sequenced by immunoSEQ multiplex PCR; TCRdb stores in-frame clones only, minus some. The data contain approximately 32,000 clones, roughly 87% of them singletons. This rearrangement joins TRBV27 to TRBJ2-5, with 10 bases that match TRBD2. The sample here was CD8+ T cells from peripheral blood mononuclear cells, taken in the first trimester of pregnancy. This clonotype was sampled from a female donor with multiple sclerosis, enrolled in a pregnancy study. CDR3 nucleotide sequence: TGTGCCAGCAGCTCCCTAGCGGGAGTAGAGACCCAGTACTTC. Amino acids: CASSSLAGVETQYF.